The T cell receptor (beta chain) under discussion was sequenced for a study of regulatory and conventional T cells in RAG deficiency. General study points: Treg unique TCR beta sequences were about 100-fold fewer in Omenn syndrome and CID/AS patients than controls. Shannon entropy was markedly lower and Simpson indices higher in RAG-deficient patients than control T-cell subsets. Omenn CD25-high CD127-low cells may be activated cells, not true Tregs.

The sorted regulatory T cells were CD4+, CD25-high and CD127-low, with genomic DNA sequenced. CDR1 is SGHTA, CDR2 FQGTGA, per germline. This CDR3 has 14 amino acids. The V end lost 0 bases, the J end lost 0 bases, and 4 bases lay between the germline ends. Points on this clone: Its cognate antigen is unknown.

The assay was immunoSEQ multiplex PCR, and TCRdb's table has in-frame clones only and misses some. The table records tens of thousands of clones, 75% to 95% of them present only once. This same sample was also part of a study on regulatory T cells. That paper notes: The primer mix had 52 TRBV and 13 TRBJ primers. In patients, unique TRB V-J pairs were restricted and V/J usage skewed, especially in Tregs.

This receptor was taken from a human donor in good health. The chain uses TRBV7-3 and TRBJ2-3; no clear D. The sample was Tregs sorted from blood. CDR3 region: CASSLTESTDTQYF. CDR3 in DNA: TGTGCCAGCAGCTTAACTGAGAGCACAGATACGCAGTATTTT.